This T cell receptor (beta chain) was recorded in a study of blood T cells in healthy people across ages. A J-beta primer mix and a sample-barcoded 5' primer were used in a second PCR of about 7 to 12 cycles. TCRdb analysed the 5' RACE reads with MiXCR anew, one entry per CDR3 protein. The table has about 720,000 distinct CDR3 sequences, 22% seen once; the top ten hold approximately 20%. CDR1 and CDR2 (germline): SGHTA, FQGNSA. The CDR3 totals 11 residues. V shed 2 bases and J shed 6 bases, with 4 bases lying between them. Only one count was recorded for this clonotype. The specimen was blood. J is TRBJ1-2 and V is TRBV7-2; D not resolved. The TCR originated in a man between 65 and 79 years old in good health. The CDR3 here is CASSLRNGYTF. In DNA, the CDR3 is TGTGCCAGCAGCTTACGCAATGGCTACACCTTC.